This T cell receptor (beta chain) was documented in a study of shared clonotypes between healthy human individuals. Regarding the study as a whole: Among donors, sharing of clonotypes was expected to be affected by sequencing depth. Memory subsets generally showed smaller estimated richness than naive subsets did.

Naive CD8 populations comprised CD45RO-negative cells positively selected for CCR7, excluding terminally differentiated effector memory CD45RA+ cells. Germline CDR1 reads LNHNV; CDR2 reads YYDKDF (reference sequence). There are 16 residues in the CDR3. The V and J ends lost 3 bases and 2 bases, in that order; junction bases with no gene match: 5. The data were produced by immunoSEQ multiplex PCR, yet TCRdb's version contains in-frame clones alone and is incomplete. The profile shows 760,000 or so clones, around 96% of them singletons. Only a few counts were recorded for this clone. The antigen is not known.

This chain connects TRBV15 to TRBJ1-3; 9 positions match TRBD1. Sequenced input: naive CD8+ T cells sorted from blood. The receptor was derived from a man younger than 45 in good health. The CDR3 sequence: CATSSGTGSPGNTIYF. For the CDR3, the DNA is TGTGCCACCAGCAGCGGGACAGGGTCCCCTGGAAACACCATATATTTT.